Presented here are 22 T cell receptor beta chains from one specimen sequenced in a study of OX40 agonist ivuxolimab in advanced cancers. Only in-frame clones appear in the TCRdb table, and some are missing; sequencing was by immunoSEQ multiplex PCR. This sample has tens of thousands of clones, with around 90% found just once. This material consisted of CD4+ or CD8+ T cells sorted from blood, taken in a trial of the OX40 agonist ivuxolimab. These receptors came from an adult with an advanced solid tumor such as melanoma, head and neck, liver or kidney cancer.

The CDR3 loop is CASSPISQRGPDEQYF. The CDR3 DNA reads as TGTGCCAGCAGCCCGATATCCCAACGGGGGCCCGACGAGCAGTACTTC. The gene calls are TRBV11-2 and TRBJ2-7; D is perhaps TRBD1 or TRBD2 (6 bases each). Germline CDR1 is SGHAT and CDR2 is FQNNGV. The V end lost 5 bases, the J end lost 5 bases, and 22 bases lay between the germline ends. The CDR3 contains 16 residues.

This chain joins TRBV7-9 and TRBJ2-1; 9 nucleotides align to TRBD2. CDR3 length: 14 amino acids. V gave up 1 base and J gave up 5 bases; unmatched junction bases: 0. Per the germline V gene, CDR1 is SEHNR and CDR2 is FQNEAQ (reference sequence). CDR3 protein: CASSLGTSDNEQFF. The CDR3 DNA follows: TGTGCCAGCAGCTTAGGGACTAGCGACAATGAGCAGTTCTTC.

The chain is built from TRBV10-3 and TRBJ2-7; TRBD2 is a possible D gene (6 bases). The CDR3 sequence is 13 residues long. Germline V lookup: CDR1 ENHRY, CDR2 SYGVKD. V was clipped by 7 bases and J by 3 bases, with 13 bases between them. CDR3: CAIMGTGVYEQYF. DNA for the CDR3: TGTGCCATCATGGGGACGGGGGTCTACGAGCAGTACTTC.

The rearrangement uses TRBV6-1 and TRBJ2-2, with TRBD2 matching over 11 bases. The V gene's germline CDR1 is MNHNS and CDR2 SASEGT. This CDR3 is built from 15 residues. The J segment lost 1 base and the V segment lost 7 bases, leaving 2 bases of the junction unmatched. The CDR3 DNA reads TGTGCCAGCATGGGACTAGCGGTGAACACCGGGGAGCTGTTTTTT. It is translated as CASMGLAVNTGELFF.

This clone came up once. This chain connects TRBV28 to TRBJ1-1; possible D gene TRBD1, 6 bases. The V end was cut by 3 bases, the J end by 4 bases, with 12 bases between. The CDR3 spans 14 residues. Germline V gene lookup returns CDR1 MDHEN and CDR2 SYDVKM. Here the CDR3 DNA reads TGTGCCAGCAGTTTTTCGGGGGCGGGCACTGAAGCTTTCTTT. Translation gives CASSFSGAGTEAFF.

The rearrangement uses TRBV11-2 and TRBJ2-5; D may be TRBD1 (5 bases). Germline V gene data show CDR1 as SGHAT and CDR2 as FQNNGV. Trimming pared 4 bases from V and 9 bases from J, leaving 15 bases between. The CDR3 has 13 amino acids. The chain's CDR3 is CASSSTLQASQYF. The CDR3 region has the DNA TGTGCCAGCAGCTCGACACTACAGGCCTCCCAGTACTTC.

The rearrangement uses TRBV5-4 and TRBJ2-2; TRBD2 aligns across 7 bases. The V and J ends lost 1 base and 5 bases, in that order; junction bases with no gene match: 5. Germline assignment: CDR1 SGHNT and CDR2 YYREEE (reference sequence). The CDR3 loop spans 15 amino acids. CDR3 sequence: CASSLWEGKTGELFF. The CDR3 coding sequence is TGTGCCAGCAGCTTGTGGGAGGGTAAAACCGGGGAGCTGTTTTTT. The variable domain in full, completed from reference TRBV5-4 and TRBJ2-2, reads ETGVTQSPTHLIKTRGQQVTLRCSSQSGHNTVSWYQQALGQGPQFIFQYYREEENGRGNFPPRFSGLQFPNYSSELNVNALELDDSALYLCASSLWEGKTGELFFGEGSRLTVL.

CDR3 residues: CASSLGTGDEQYF. The CDR3 nucleotides are TGTGCCAGCAGCTTAGGGACAGGGGACGAGCAGTACTTC. This sequence joins TRBV7-9 and TRBJ2-7, with 9 bases fitting TRBD1. The CDR3 covers 13 residues. In germline, CDR1 is SEHNR, CDR2 FQNEAQ (reference sequence). Losses at the gene ends were 1 base for V and 5 bases for J; bases not matched to a gene: 0.

This clone was seen a single time. Other DNA sequences of this sample code for an identical CDR3. CDR3 loop: CASSPRPRLGQYF. The CDR3 DNA reads TGTGCCAGCAGTCCCCGACCAAGGCTGGGGCAGTACTTC. This chain uses TRBV27 with TRBJ2-7; D is unclear. V lost 5 bases and J 9 bases, leaving 17 bases between the germline ends. Germline assignment: CDR1 MNHEY and CDR2 SMNVEV (reference sequence). The CDR3 spans 13 residues.

This chain connects TRBV11-2 to TRBJ2-7, with D possibly TRBD1 on 6 matching bases. Deletions cut 0 bases from V and 3 bases from J, with 15 bases between. This CDR3 region has 16 residues. Germline V gene sequence: CDR1 SGHAT, CDR2 FQNNGV. Here the CDR3 reads CASSLEVGGRDYEQYF. The CDR3, as DNA: TGTGCCAGCAGCTTAGAGGTAGGGGGAAGAGACTACGAGCAGTACTTC.

The V call is TRBV19, the J call TRBJ1-2; D uncertain. The V and J ends lost 1 base and 7 bases respectively, with 10 bases between them. The CDR3 loop spans 13 amino acids. The germline V gene has CDR1 LNHDA and CDR2 SQIVND (reference sequence). The CDR3 DNA reads as TGTGCCAGTAGTATAGCCGACGTTAGTGGCTACACCTTC. Amino acids: CASSIADVSGYTF.

The J gene is TRBJ2-5, the V gene TRBV2; D perhaps matches TRBD2 (6 bases). CDR1 is SNHLY, CDR2 FYNNEI, per germline. This CDR3 region has 16 residues. V lost 8 bases and J lost 2, with 21 bases in between. The CDR3 sequence is CASGVRTNVAQETQYF. Here the CDR3 DNA reads TGTGCCAGCGGAGTAAGGACTAACGTTGCGCAAGAGACCCAGTACTTC.

This clone was counted once. The V gene is TRBV7-9, the J gene TRBJ2-5; 7 bases map to TRBD1. Germline V CDR1 and CDR2: SEHNR, FQNEAQ (reference sequence). The CDR3 spans 13 residues. V was clipped by 5 bases and J by 5 bases; unmatched bases: 5. The CDR3 is CASSPGQWETQYF. The CDR3 DNA sequence: TGTGCCAGCAGCCCGGGACAGTGGGAGACCCAGTACTTC.

This chain connects TRBV4-1 to TRBJ2-5; 9 bases agree with TRBD2. Germline lookup yields CDR1 MGHRA and CDR2 YSYEKL. The length of the CDR3 is 15 residues. V was clipped by 2 bases and J by 4 bases; unmatched bases: 5. The CDR3 DNA reads as TGCGCCAGCAGCCAAATAGCGGGAGCCACAGAGACCCAGTACTTC. Translation gives CASSQIAGATETQYF.

This chain links TRBV5-7 with TRBJ1-2, with D unclear. TRBV5-7 is treated as an ORF (open reading frame) with a function not yet certain. The CDR3 length is 13 residues. Between the trimmed V and J ends, which lost 5 bases and 2 bases, there was a span of 10 bases. In nucleotides, the CDR3 is TGTGCCAGCAGTTTATCGCGGAACTATGGCTACACCTTC. Protein product: CASSLSRNYGYTF.

The chain's CDR3 is CASSGGPLNQPQHF. CDR3 coding DNA: TGTGCCAGCAGTGGCGGCCCCCTCAATCAGCCCCAGCATTTT. This rearrangement joins TRBV27 to TRBJ1-5; D call uncertain. Per the germline V gene, CDR1 is MNHEY and CDR2 is SMNVEV (reference sequence). This CDR3 spans 14 amino acids. The ends were cut back, 5 bases at V and 3 bases at J, with 11 bases in the middle.

J is TRBJ2-7 and V is TRBV6-6, with D perhaps matching TRBD1 or TRBD2 (5 bases each). The V end was cut by 6 bases, the J end by 12 bases, with 15 bases between. Germline values: CDR1 MNHNY, CDR2 SVGAGI (reference sequence). The CDR3 covers 11 residues. The CDR3 loop is CASRKGDVWYF. The CDR3 DNA reads TGTGCCAGCAGGAAAGGGGACGTGTGGTACTTC.

This chain joins TRBV5-4 and TRBJ2-7, with TRBD2 as a possible D gene (5 bases). Trimming removed 4 bases from V and 9 bases from J, with 20 bases in between. CDR1 SGHNT and CDR2 YYREEE come from the germline V gene (reference sequence). CDR3 length equals 14 residues. DNA for the CDR3: TGTGCCAGCAGCCCGGGTCGAAGCACTGAGGGGCAGTACTTC. Translation gives CASSPGRSTEGQYF.

The chain uses TRBV28 and TRBJ2-7; 10 bases fit TRBD2. The CDR3 runs to 13 residues. Trimming removed 7 bases from V and 4 bases from J; junction bases left unmatched: 4. Germline V gives CDR1 MDHEN, CDR2 SYDVKM. The CDR3 here is CASTLAGAYEQYF. The CDR3 DNA is TGTGCCAGCACGCTAGCGGGAGCATACGAGCAGTACTTC.

V is TRBV27 and J is TRBJ2-4; D unclear. The germline CDR1 and CDR2 sequences are MNHEY and SMNVEV (reference sequence). The CDR3 sequence is 15 residues long. The V end was cut by 2 bases, the J end by 9 bases, with 17 bases between. The CDR3 DNA reads as TGTGCCAGCAGTTTAAGGGCCAGGCCCGACGGCATTCAGTACTTC. It specifies CASSLRARPDGIQYF.

This clone has just one count. The rearrangement joins TRBV5-5 to TRBJ2-7; no clear D. The CDR3 extends over 12 amino acids. Germline V gene sequence: CDR1 SGHKS, CDR2 YYEKEE (reference sequence). V was cut by 1 base and J by 0 bases, with 2 bases left in between. This chain's CDR3 is CASSLPSYEQYF. The CDR3, as DNA: TGTGCCAGCAGCTTGCCCTCCTACGAGCAGTACTTC.

The chain recombines TRBV4-1 with TRBJ1-4, with 7 positions matching TRBD1. This CDR3 contains 15 residues. CDR1 is MGHRA, CDR2 YSYEKL, per germline. V lost 3 bases to trimming and J lost 6 bases; unmatched junction nucleotides: 7. CDR3 sequence: CASSHVQGTHEKLFF. The CDR3 DNA sequence: TGCGCCAGCAGCCATGTACAGGGGACTCATGAAAAACTGTTTTTT.